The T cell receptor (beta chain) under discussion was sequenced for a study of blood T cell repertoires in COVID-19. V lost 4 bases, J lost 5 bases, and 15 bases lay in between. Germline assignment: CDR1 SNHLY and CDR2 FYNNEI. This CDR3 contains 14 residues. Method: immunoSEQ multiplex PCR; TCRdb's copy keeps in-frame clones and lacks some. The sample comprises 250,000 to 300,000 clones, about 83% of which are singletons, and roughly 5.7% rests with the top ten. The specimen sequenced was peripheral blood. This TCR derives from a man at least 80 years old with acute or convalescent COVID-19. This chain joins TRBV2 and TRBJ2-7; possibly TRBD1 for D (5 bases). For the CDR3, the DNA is TGTGCCAGCAGTGTGCTCGCAGGGATCGACGAGCAGTACTTC. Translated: CASSVLAGIDEQYF.